Reported below is one T cell receptor (beta chain). Its antigen is unidentified. Three rounds of nested PCR, following a modified ARM-PCR protocol, produced the TCRbeta library. TCRdb re-derived calls from the multiplex PCR reads in MiXCR, one entry per CDR3 protein. The sample contains some 100,000 distinct CDR3 sequences, 65% of which appear only once. The germline V gene encodes CDR1 MNHEY and CDR2 SVGEGT. With V trimmed by 6 bases and J by 2 bases, 15 bases remained unmatched. This CDR3 has 20 amino acids. This specimen comes from a study of tumor and adjacent non-tumor tissue in lung cancer. RNA was extracted from bulk tissue without any cell sorting. More than 3 cm separated this lung sample from the edge of the tumor. Whole-study findings and limits: Top 100 clones took a larger repertoire share in normal lung. Compared with tumor, normal lung showed significantly lower TCR diversity.

V is TRBV6-2 or TRBV6-3 and J is TRBJ2-5, with 16 bases aligning to TRBD2. The TCR comes from a man aged 25-45 years with non-small cell lung cancer. Material for sequencing was distant non-tumor lung tissue. CDR3 amino acids: CASRMTGLAGGPVRQETQYF. CDR3 sequence (DNA): TGTGCCAGCAGGATGACGGGACTAGCGGGGGGGCCCGTCAGACAAGAGACCCAGTACTTC.